This T cell receptor beta chain originates from a study of cytomegalovirus exposure and HLA in healthy donors. The sample holds a few counts of this clone. Method: immunoSEQ multiplex PCR; TCRdb's copy keeps in-frame clones and lacks some. Of about 140,000 clones in the sample, around four fifths were seen once. The CDR3 sequence is 14 residues long. V lost 5 bases, J lost 4 bases, and 15 bases lay in between. Germline CDR1 reads SGHRS; CDR2 reads YFSETQ. Sequenced material: PBMCs. The TCR sequence derives from a woman aged 25 to 45 in good health and CMV-seronegative. The chain uses TRBV5-1 and TRBJ1-1, with D possibly TRBD1 on 6 matching bases. CDR3 residues: CASRLSTGPTEAFF. The CDR3 DNA follows: TGCGCCAGCAGACTTTCTACAGGGCCCACTGAAGCTTTCTTT. Using reference TRBV5-1 and TRBJ1-1 for the parts outside the CDR3, the full variable domain is KAGVTQTPRYLIKTRGQQVTLSCSPISGHRSVSWYQQTPGQGLQFLFEYFSETQRNKGNFPGRFSGRQFSNSRSEMNVSTLELGDSALYLCASRLSTGPTEAFFGQGTRLTVV.